This T cell receptor beta chain was sequenced in a study of post-analysis software for immune sequencing data. The TCR beta cDNA libraries contained unique molecular identifiers. With about 0.95 to 10 million T cells as the source, roughly 500,000 cDNA molecules resulted. Via MiXCR, TCRdb re-called the PCR reads, giving one row per CDR3 protein. This sample yields approximately 660,000 distinct CDR3 sequences, of which 55% to 60% are seen a single time; about 11% belongs to the top ten. CDR3 length equals 14 residues. Germline values: CDR1 SGHVS, CDR2 FNYEAQ. J was trimmed by 10 bases and V by 5 bases; bases with no gene match: 10. A remark on this clonotype: What it binds is unknown.

General study points: Significantly lower normalized Chao1 diversity was seen in multiple sclerosis patients than in controls. TRBV segments more frequent in patients than in controls numbered five and included TRBV5-6, TRBV5-1 and TRBV20-1.

The TCR sequence derives from a girl aged 2 to 10 with multiple sclerosis. Source material: blood. This chain links TRBV7-6 with TRBJ2-1, with 8 bases aligning to TRBD1. CDR3 sequence (DNA): TGTGCCAGCAGCCAGAACGGACAGGGCGGGGAGCAGTTCTTC. Amino acid sequence: CASSQNGQGGEQFF.